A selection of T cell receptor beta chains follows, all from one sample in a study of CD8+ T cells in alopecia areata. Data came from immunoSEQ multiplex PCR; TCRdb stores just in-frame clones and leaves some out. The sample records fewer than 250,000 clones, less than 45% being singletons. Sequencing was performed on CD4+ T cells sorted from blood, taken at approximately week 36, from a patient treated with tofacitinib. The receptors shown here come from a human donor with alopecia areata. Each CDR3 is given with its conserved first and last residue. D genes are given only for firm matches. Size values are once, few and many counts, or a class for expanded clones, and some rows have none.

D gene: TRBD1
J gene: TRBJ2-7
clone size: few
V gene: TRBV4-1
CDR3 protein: CASSLGQGWEQYF
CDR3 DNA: TGCGCCAGCAGTCTGGGACAGGGGTGGGAGCAGTACTTC

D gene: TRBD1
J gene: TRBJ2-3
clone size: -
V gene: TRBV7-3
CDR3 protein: CASSWDRTDTQYF
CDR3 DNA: TGTGCCAGCAGCTGGGACAGAACAGATACGCAGTATTTT

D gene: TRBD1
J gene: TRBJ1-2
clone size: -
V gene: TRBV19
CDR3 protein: CASTDGQGGGYTF
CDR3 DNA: TGTGCCAGTACCGATGGACAGGGTGGCGGCTACACCTTC

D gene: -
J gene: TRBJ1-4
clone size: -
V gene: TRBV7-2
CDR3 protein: CASSPDSSNEKLFF
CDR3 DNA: TGTGCCAGCAGCCCAGACTCGAGTAATGAAAAACTGTTTTTT

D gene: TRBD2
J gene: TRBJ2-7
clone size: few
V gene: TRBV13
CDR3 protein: CASSLRGSRYEQYF
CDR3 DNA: TGTGCCAGCAGCTTACGCGGGAGTAGGTACGAGCAGTACTTC

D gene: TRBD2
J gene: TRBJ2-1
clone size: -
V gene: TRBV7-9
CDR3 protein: CASRRPGTSGRFDEQFF
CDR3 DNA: TGTGCCAGCAGAAGACCCGGGACTAGCGGGAGATTCGATGAGCAGTTCTTC

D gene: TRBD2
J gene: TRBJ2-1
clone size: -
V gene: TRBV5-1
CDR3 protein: CASSLPRGGRAPNEQFF
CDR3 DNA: TGCGCCAGCAGCCTGCCGAGGGGCGGGAGGGCCCCCAATGAGCAGTTCTTC

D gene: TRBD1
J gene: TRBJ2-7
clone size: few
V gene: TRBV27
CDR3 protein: CASSEQGASSYEQYF
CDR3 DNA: TGTGCCAGCAGTGAACAGGGGGCGAGCTCCTACGAGCAGTACTTC

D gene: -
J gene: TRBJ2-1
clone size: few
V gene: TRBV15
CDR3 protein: CATSSWRRSYNEQFF
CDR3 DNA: TGTGCCACCAGCAGTTGGAGGCGCTCCTACAATGAGCAGTTCTTC

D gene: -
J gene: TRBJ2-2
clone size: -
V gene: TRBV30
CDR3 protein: CAWSVPPGELFF
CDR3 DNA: TGTGCCTGGAGTGTACCCCCCGGGGAGCTGTTTTTT

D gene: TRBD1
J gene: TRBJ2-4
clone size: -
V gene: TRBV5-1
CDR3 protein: CASSPGQGSAKNIQYF
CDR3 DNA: TGCGCCAGCAGCCCTGGACAGGGGTCCGCCAAAAACATTCAGTACTTC

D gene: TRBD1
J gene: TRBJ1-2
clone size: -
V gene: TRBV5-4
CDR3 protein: CASSRDRNYGYTF
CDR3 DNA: TGTGCCAGCAGTCGGGACAGGAACTATGGCTACACCTTC

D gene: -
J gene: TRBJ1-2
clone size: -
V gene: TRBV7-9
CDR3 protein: CASSFLAGEEDGYTF
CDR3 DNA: TGTGCCAGCAGCTTCCTCGCGGGGGAAGAGGATGGCTACACCTTC

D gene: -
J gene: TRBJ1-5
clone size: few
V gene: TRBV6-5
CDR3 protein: CAKDKQGVPQPQHF
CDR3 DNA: TGTGCCAAGGATAAACAGGGAGTCCCTCAGCCCCAGCATTTT

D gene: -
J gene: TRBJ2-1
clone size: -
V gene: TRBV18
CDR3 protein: CASSRPWRTDNEQFF
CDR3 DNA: TGTGCCAGCTCACGGCCGTGGAGGACTGACAATGAGCAGTTCTTC

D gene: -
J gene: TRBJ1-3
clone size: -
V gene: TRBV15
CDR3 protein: CATSRDWAMGNTIYF
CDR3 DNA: TGTGCCACCAGCAGAGATTGGGCAATGGGAAACACCATATATTTT

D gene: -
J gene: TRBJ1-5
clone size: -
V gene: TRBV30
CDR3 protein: CAWSQRGLNQPQHF
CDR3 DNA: TGTGCCTGGAGTCAGAGGGGCCTGAATCAGCCCCAGCATTTT

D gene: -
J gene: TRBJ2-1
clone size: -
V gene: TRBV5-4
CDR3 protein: CASSLRGFSYNEQFF
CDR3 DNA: TGTGCCAGCAGCCTCCGGGGGTTCTCCTACAATGAGCAGTTCTTC

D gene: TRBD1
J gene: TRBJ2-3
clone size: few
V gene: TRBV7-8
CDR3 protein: CASSSLRDRVTDTQYF
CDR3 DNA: TGTGCCAGCAGCTCGCTCCGGGACAGGGTCACTGATACGCAGTATTTT